Below are 21 T cell receptor beta chains sequenced from a single sample in a study of blood T cell repertoires in COVID-19. Here immunoSEQ multiplex PCR was the method, and the copy in TCRdb shows in-frame clones only, minus some. This sample has 200,000 to 250,000 clones, with roughly 90% found just once. Source material: peripheral blood. Source of these receptors: a man in his sixties who had recovered from COVID-19.

The CDR3 nucleotides are TGTGCCAGCAGCAGCCTAGGTAACAATGAGCAGTTCTTC. This codes for CASSSLGNNEQFF. J is TRBJ2-1 and V is TRBV6-2 or TRBV6-3; D is uncertain. The V gene's germline CDR1 is MNHEY and CDR2 SVGEGT. V lost 6 bases, J lost 5 bases, and 11 bases lay in between. There are 13 residues in the CDR3.

The CDR3 is CASSYSGTSGSYEQYF. The CDR3 nucleotides read TGTGCCAGCAGTTACTCGGGGACTAGCGGATCCTACGAGCAGTACTTC. The genes are TRBV6-6 and TRBJ2-7; 11 bases fit TRBD2. V was pared by 0 bases and J by 1 base, with 2 bases of the junction left unmatched. There are 16 residues in the CDR3. Germline V lookup: CDR1 MNHNY, CDR2 SVGAGI (reference sequence).

The chain combines TRBV9 with TRBJ2-1; TRBD2 agrees at 11 bases. CDR3 length: 17 amino acids. Per the germline V gene, CDR1 is SGDLS and CDR2 is YYNGEE. Trimming cost V 2 bases and J 12 bases; bases outside gene matches: 16. For the CDR3, the DNA is TGTGCCAGCAGCGTCCTAACAGGGACTAGCGGAGCGGGAGCGCAGTTCTTC. The encoded protein is CASSVLTGTSGAGAQFF.

A single count supports this clone. V is TRBV28 and J is TRBJ2-7; TRBD1 matches at 7 bases. Per the germline V gene, CDR1 is MDHEN and CDR2 is SYDVKM. CDR3 length equals 14 residues. V lost 3 bases to trimming and J lost 2 bases; unmatched junction nucleotides: 4. The CDR3 reads CASSFSGGPYEQYF. The CDR3 DNA reads as TGTGCCAGCAGTTTCTCAGGGGGACCCTACGAGCAGTACTTC.

This chain joins TRBV6-6 and TRBJ1-5, with D perhaps matching TRBD1 (6 bases). The CDR3 contains 15 residues. The V end was cut by 2 bases, the J end by 3 bases, with 11 bases between. Germline CDR1 and CDR2: MNHNY and SVGAGI (reference sequence). The chain's CDR3 is CASSYGRGDNQPQHF. For the CDR3, the DNA is TGTGCCAGCAGTTACGGCAGGGGCGACAATCAGCCCCAGCATTTT.

This rearrangement joins TRBV19 to TRBJ2-1; 8 nucleotides match TRBD1. Germline values: CDR1 LNHDA, CDR2 SQIVND (reference sequence). This CDR3 has 14 amino acids. Unmatched junction bases numbered 4, after V lost 5 bases and J lost 4 bases. CDR3 sequence reads: CASSARQGYNEQFF. The DNA of the CDR3 is TGTGCCAGTAGTGCCCGACAGGGGTACAATGAGCAGTTCTTC.

The chain carries TRBV20-1 and TRBJ1-1; D remains ambiguous. Deletions cut 1 base from V and 10 bases from J, with 10 bases between. The CDR3 totals 11 residues. Germline lookup yields CDR1 DFQATT and CDR2 SNEGSKA (reference sequence). The CDR3 DNA reads TGCAGTGCTAGAGGACCGCGGGGAGCTTTCTTT. This gives the protein CSARGPRGAFF.

The count of this clone is one. The gene calls are TRBV19 and TRBJ1-1, with 8 bases that match TRBD1. Germline V gene lookup returns CDR1 LNHDA and CDR2 SQIVND (reference sequence). J gave up 4 bases and V 5 bases, and 6 bases lay outside the gene matches. The CDR3 spans 14 residues. The CDR3 loop reads CASSPKQGGTEAFF. DNA of the CDR3: TGTGCCAGTAGTCCAAAACAGGGGGGCACTGAAGCTTTCTTT.

There are a few counts of this clone. The V call is TRBV6-5, the J call TRBJ2-5; 8 positions match TRBD2. This CDR3 spans 14 amino acids. Trimming removed 7 bases from V and 4 bases from J; junction bases left unmatched: 8. The V gene's germline CDR1 is MNHEY and CDR2 SVGAGI. The CDR3 sequence is CASTDTGGAETQYF. In nucleotides, the CDR3 is TGTGCCAGCACCGACACGGGAGGGGCAGAGACCCAGTACTTC.

The genes are TRBV19 and TRBJ1-1; no definite D call. Trimming cost V 5 bases and J 1 base, with 20 bases left between them. Germline loops: CDR1 LNHDA, CDR2 SQIVND (reference sequence). This CDR3 has 17 residues. This chain's CDR3 is CASSPPGLKGGNTEAFF. The CDR3 DNA is TGTGCCAGTAGTCCACCGGGCCTGAAAGGAGGGAACACTGAAGCTTTCTTT.

The rearrangement joins TRBV6-5 to TRBJ1-2, with TRBD1 identical over 11 bases. V trimming: 5 bases; J trimming: 5 bases; junction bases outside the gene matches: 7. Germline V gives CDR1 MNHEY, CDR2 SVGAGI. CDR3 length: 15 residues. CDR3 sequence reads: CASSPGQGALYGYTF. Here the CDR3 DNA reads TGTGCCAGCAGTCCAGGACAGGGGGCCCTTTATGGCTACACCTTC.

The chain links TRBV19 to TRBJ2-5; TRBD1 agrees at 10 bases. Per germline, CDR1 LNHDA and CDR2 SQIVND (reference sequence). Unmatched junction bases numbered 6, after V lost 3 bases and J lost 5 bases. This CDR3 is 15 amino acids long. CDR3 nucleotide sequence: TGTGCCAGTAGTATGGGACAGGGGATCTTGGAGACCCAGTACTTC. The encoded protein is CASSMGQGILETQYF.

This chain uses TRBV7-3 with TRBJ2-2; 11 bases match TRBD2. The V gene's germline CDR1 is SGHTA and CDR2 FQGTGA. The CDR3 runs 17 residues. V shed 4 bases and J 2 bases; nucleotides not matched to a gene: 6. The CDR3 region is CASSSIGTSGNTGELFF. The CDR3 DNA reads TGTGCCAGCAGCTCTATCGGGACTAGCGGTAACACCGGGGAGCTGTTTTTT. The variable domain in full, with the rest retrieved from reference TRBV7-3 and TRBJ2-2, is GAGVSQTPSNKVTEKGKYVELRCDPISGHTALYWYRQSLGQGPEFLIYFQGTGAADDSGLPNDRFFAVRPEGSVSTLKIQRTERGDSAVYLCASSSIGTSGNTGELFFGEGSRLTVL.

V and J are TRBV10-3 and TRBJ2-1, with D unclear. The CDR3 runs to 15 residues. V shed 2 bases and J shed 6 bases, with 14 bases lying between them. Looked up from germline, CDR1 is ENHRY and CDR2 is SYGVKD. In DNA form, the CDR3 reads TGTGCCATCAGTGAGAAGAACGCTAGAGGCAATGAGCAGTTCTTC. This translates into CAISEKNARGNEQFF.

The chain employs TRBV28 and TRBJ1-5; D is unclear. The germline V gene has CDR1 MDHEN and CDR2 SYDVKM. Trimming took 11 bases from V and 6 from J, leaving 14 bases between them. This CDR3 is 12 amino acids long. The CDR3 DNA is TGTGCCGCAGCGGAGCCGAGTCAGCCCCAGCATTTT. This codes for CAAAEPSQPQHF.

This clone was picked up a small number of times. The chain joins TRBV19 to TRBJ2-2; D is uncertain. Germline assignment: CDR1 LNHDA and CDR2 SQIVND (reference sequence). V lost 0 bases to trimming and J lost 4 bases, with 9 bases between them. The CDR3 length is 15 residues. The CDR3 is CASSIDRSSTGELFF. CDR3 DNA: TGTGCCAGTAGTATAGATCGGTCGAGCACCGGGGAGCTGTTTTTT.

The chain carries TRBV7-9 and TRBJ2-7; the D gene is possibly TRBD1 (6 bases). The CDR3 consists of 14 residues. From germline, CDR1 is SEHNR and CDR2 FQNEAQ (reference sequence). V was trimmed by 5 bases and J by 7 bases, leaving 18 bases between them. CDR3 residues: CASSPQGPGWEQYF. The DNA of the CDR3 is TGTGCCAGCAGCCCTCAGGGGCCAGGATGGGAGCAGTACTTC.

The gene calls are TRBV2 and TRBJ2-7, with 7 bases lining up with TRBD2. Germline trimming cut 8 bases from V and 5 bases from J; bases unmatched to any gene: 12. The CDR3 has 14 residues. CDR1 and CDR2 from the germline V gene are SNHLY and FYNNEI. Here the CDR3 DNA reads TGTGCCAGCTGGGGGGGTCTCCGGAGCCACGAGCAGTACTTC. Encoded protein: CASWGGLRSHEQYF.

The genes are TRBV7-8 and TRBJ2-7; D might be TRBD2 (6 bases). Germline V gene sequence: CDR1 SGHVS, CDR2 FQNEAQ. Trimming left V 4 bases short and J 4 bases short, with 14 bases between. The CDR3 covers 14 residues. The CDR3 DNA follows: TGTGCCAGCAGCTGGGGGGTCCCGGGGTACGAGCAGTACTTC. It is translated as CASSWGVPGYEQYF.

V gene TRBV5-1 combines with J gene TRBJ1-1; 8 bases match TRBD1. The V gene end was trimmed by 4 bases and the J gene end by 5 bases; junction bases not matched to a gene: 10. The CDR3 extends over 15 amino acids. Germline V gene sequence: CDR1 SGHRS, CDR2 YFSETQ. CDR3 bases: TGCGCCAGCAGCATCAGGGGGCTGGAGGGAACTGAAGCTTTCTTT. Its protein product is CASSIRGLEGTEAFF.

This chain connects TRBV12-3 or TRBV12-4 to TRBJ2-1; D might be TRBD2 (5 bases). The CDR3 loop spans 13 amino acids. Between the trimmed V and J ends, which lost 2 bases and 4 bases, there was a span of 6 bases. For the CDR3, the DNA is TGTGCCAGCAGTTTAAGGACTTACAATGAGCAGTTCTTC. Amino acids: CASSLRTYNEQFF.